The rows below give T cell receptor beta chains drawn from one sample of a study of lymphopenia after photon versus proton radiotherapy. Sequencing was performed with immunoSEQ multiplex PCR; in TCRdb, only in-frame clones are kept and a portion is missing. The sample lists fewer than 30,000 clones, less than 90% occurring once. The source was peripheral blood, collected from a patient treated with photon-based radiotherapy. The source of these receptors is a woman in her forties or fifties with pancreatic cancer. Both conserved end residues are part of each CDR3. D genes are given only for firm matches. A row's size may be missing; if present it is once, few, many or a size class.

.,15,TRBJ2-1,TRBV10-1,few,TGCGCCAGCAGTGACCGGGACTCGGGGAACAATGAGCAGTTCTTC,CASSDRDSGNNEQFF
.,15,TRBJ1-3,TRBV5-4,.,TGTGCCAGCAGCCCCGGACAGAGCTCTGGAAACACCATATATTTT,CASSPGQSSGNTIYF
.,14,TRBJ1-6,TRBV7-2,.,TGTGCCAGCAGCGAAGGGCCAGGGAATTCACCCCTCCACTTT,CASSEGPGNSPLHF
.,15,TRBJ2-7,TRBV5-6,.,TGTGCCAGCAGCTTATGGGCCCTAGGCACAGCCGAGCAGTACTTC,CASSLWALGTAEQYF
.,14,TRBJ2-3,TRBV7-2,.,TGTGCCAGCAGCTCTGGTCCCAGCACAGATACGCAGTATTTT,CASSSGPSTDTQYF
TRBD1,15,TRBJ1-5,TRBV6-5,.,TGTGCCAGCAGTTATTCTGGACAGGCCAATCAGCCCCAGCATTTT,CASSYSGQANQPQHF
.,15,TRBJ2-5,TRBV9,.,TGTGCCAGCAGCGTAGAGGGACTCCGCCTGGAGACCCAGTACTTC,CASSVEGLRLETQYF
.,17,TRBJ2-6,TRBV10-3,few,TGTGCCATCAGTGAGTCTCAGGGAGGAGCCGGGGCCAACGTCCTGACTTTC,CAISESQGGAGANVLTF
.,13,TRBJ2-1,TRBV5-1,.,TGCGCCAGCAGCTCAGCGGGCGGCAATGAGCAGTTCTTC,CASSSAGGNEQFF
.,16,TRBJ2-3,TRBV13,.,TGTGCCAGCAGCCCACGCCTCCAGCGGGCTTCAGATACGCAGTATTTT,CASSPRLQRASDTQYF
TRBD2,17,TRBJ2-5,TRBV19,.,TGTGCCAGTAGTATAGATAGCACTAGCGGGGGACAAGAGACCCAGTACTTC,CASSIDSTSGGQETQYF
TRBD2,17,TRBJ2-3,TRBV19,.,TGTGCCAGTAGTATAGGATGGCGGGAGTTGATCGGAGATACGCAGTATTTT,CASSIGWRELIGDTQYF
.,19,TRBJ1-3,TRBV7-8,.,TGTGCCAGCAGCGTAATGAGATTCCTGACGCCCGGCTCTGGAAACACCATATATTTT,CASSVMRFLTPGSGNTIYF
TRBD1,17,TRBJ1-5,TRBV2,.,TGTGCCAGCAGTCACACTGGGACAGCTTATAGCAATCAGCCCCAGCATTTT,CASSHTGTAYSNQPQHF
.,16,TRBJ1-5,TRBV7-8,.,TGTGCCAGCAGCTTAGATATTCTGGGGACGGGACAGCCCCAGCATTTT,CASSLDILGTGQPQHF
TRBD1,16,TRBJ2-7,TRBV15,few,TGTGCCACCAGCAGAGTTTGGACAGGGAGTCGCTACGAGCAGTACTTC,CATSRVWTGSRYEQYF
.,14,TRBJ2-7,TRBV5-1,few,TGCGCCAGCAACCTAGGTCCGAGCTCCTACGAGCAGTACTTC,CASNLGPSSYEQYF
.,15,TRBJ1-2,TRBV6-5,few,TGTGCCAGCAGTTACTCAATGTCAGGGAACAATGGCTACACCTTC,CASSYSMSGNNGYTF
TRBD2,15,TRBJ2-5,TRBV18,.,TGTGCCAGCTCACCCCTAGCGGGAGTGCAAGAGACCCAGTACTTC,CASSPLAGVQETQYF
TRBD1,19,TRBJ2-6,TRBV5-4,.,TGTGCCAGCAGGCCCAGACCTCCGGGACAGGGGTCTGGGGCCAACGTCCTGACTTTC,CASRPRPPGQGSGANVLTF
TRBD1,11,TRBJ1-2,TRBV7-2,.,TGTGCCAGCAGCTCGGACAGGGGGCATACCTTC,CASSSDRGHTF
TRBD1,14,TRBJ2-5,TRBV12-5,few,TGTGCTAGTGGTCCAGGGACAGCCGGAGAGACCCAGTACTTC,CASGPGTAGETQYF
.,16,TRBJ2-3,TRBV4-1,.,TGCGCCAGCAGCCAAGAAAGGACACCGAGGACAGATACGCAGTATTTT,CASSQERTPRTDTQYF
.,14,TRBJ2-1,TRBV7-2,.,TGTGCCAGCAGCTTAGCGATTCACGGGAATGAGCAGTTCTTC,CASSLAIHGNEQFF
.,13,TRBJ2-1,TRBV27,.,TGTGCCAGCAGTTTAAGCGGCCACAATGAGCAGTTCTTC,CASSLSGHNEQFF
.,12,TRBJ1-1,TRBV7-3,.,TGTGCCAGCAGCCCCTCCAAAACTGAAGCTTTCTTT,CASSPSKTEAFF
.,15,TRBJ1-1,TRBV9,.,TGTGCCAGCAGCTCATCGGGACCTCCCGGCACTGAAGCCTTCTTT,CASSSSGPPGTEAFF
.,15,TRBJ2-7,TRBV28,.,TGTGCCAGCAGTGCGGGGACGGATAGCTCCTACGAGCAGTACTTC,CASSAGTDSSYEQYF
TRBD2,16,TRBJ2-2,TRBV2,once,TGTGCCAGCAGTCGACTAGCGGGAGCGGGGACCGGGGAGCTGTTTTTT,CASSRLAGAGTGELFF
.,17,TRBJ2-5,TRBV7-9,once,TGTGCCAGCAGCTTAGGAACGGTCCGTCCGGGTCAAGAGACCCAGTACTTC,CASSLGTVRPGQETQYF
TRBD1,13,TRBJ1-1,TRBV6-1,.,TGTGCCAGCAGTGAACAGGGGGTCACTGAAGCTTTCTTT,CASSEQGVTEAFF
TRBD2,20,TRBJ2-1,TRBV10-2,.,TGCGCCAGCAGTGAGTCAAAAGGCGGGAGGGCCCTAATTTTTGGCAATGAGCAGTTCTTC,CASSESKGGRALIFGNEQFF
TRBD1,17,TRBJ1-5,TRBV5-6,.,TGTGCCAGCAGCCTGGAGGGGACAGCATATAGCAATCAGCCCCAGCATTTT,CASSLEGTAYSNQPQHF
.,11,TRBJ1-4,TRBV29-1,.,TGCAGCGGCGGCAGGGAGGAAAAACTGTTTTTT,CSGGREEKLFF
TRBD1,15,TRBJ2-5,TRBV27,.,TGTGCCAGCAGTCGTACTCCAGGGGGTGGGGAGACCCAGTACTTC,CASSRTPGGGETQYF
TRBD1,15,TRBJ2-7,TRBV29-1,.,TGCAGCGTCTGGGTAGGGGGACAGGCCTCCTACGAGCAGTACTTC,CSVWVGGQASYEQYF
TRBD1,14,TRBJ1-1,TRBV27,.,TGTGCCAGGGGACAGGGGGGAGTGGACACTGAAGCTTTCTTT,CARGQGGVDTEAFF
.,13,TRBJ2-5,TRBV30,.,TGTGCCTGGAGTGTGAACAGAAAAGAGACCCAGTACTTC,CAWSVNRKETQYF
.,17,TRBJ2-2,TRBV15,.,TGTGCCACCAGCAGACAGGAGGGGGCGAGGAACACCGGGGAGCTGTTTTTT,CATSRQEGARNTGELFF
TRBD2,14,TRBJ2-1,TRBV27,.,TGTGCCAGCAGTTGGGGAGGGCCCCACAATGAGCAGTTCTTC,CASSWGGPHNEQFF
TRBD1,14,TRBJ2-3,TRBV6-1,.,TGTGCCAGCAGTGAGGGGACAGGGGGTCATACGCAGTATTTT,CASSEGTGGHTQYF
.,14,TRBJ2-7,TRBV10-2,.,TGCGCCAGCACCTCAGACGGCGGCTCCTACGAGCAGTACTTC,CASTSDGGSYEQYF
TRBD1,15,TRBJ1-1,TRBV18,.,TGTGCCAGCTCACCGAACAGGGGTGAGAACACTGAAGCTTTCTTT,CASSPNRGENTEAFF
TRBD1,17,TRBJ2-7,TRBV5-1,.,TGCGCCAGCTCCGGAGGGGGACAGGGGCTGTCTTCCTACGAGCAGTACTTC,CASSGGGQGLSSYEQYF
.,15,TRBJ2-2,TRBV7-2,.,TGTGCCAGCAGCCTTGACAGAATGGGGGCCGGGGAGCTGTTTTTT,CASSLDRMGAGELFF
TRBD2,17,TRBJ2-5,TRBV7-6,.,TGTGCCAGCAGCTCCTTTTGGGGGCGGGAGGAGAGTGAGACCCAGTACTTC,CASSSFWGREESETQYF
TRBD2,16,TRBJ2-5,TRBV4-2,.,TGTGCCAGCAGCCAAGGGACTAGCGGGGGACAAGAGACCCAGTACTTC,CASSQGTSGGQETQYF
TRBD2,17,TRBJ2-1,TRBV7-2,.,TGTGCCAGCAGCTTAGCGACTAGCGGGAGCCCTTACAATGAGCAGTTCTTC,CASSLATSGSPYNEQFF
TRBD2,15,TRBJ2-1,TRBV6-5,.,TGTGCCAGCAGTTCGGGACTAGCGGAATACAATGAGCAGTTCTTC,CASSSGLAEYNEQFF
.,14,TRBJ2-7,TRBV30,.,TGTGCCTGGAGTCCGGCAGGGGAATTCTACGAGCAGTACTTC,CAWSPAGEFYEQYF
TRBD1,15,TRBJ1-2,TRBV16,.,TGTGCCAGCAGCCAAGCCGGACAGGGGAACTACGGCTACACCTTC,CASSQAGQGNYGYTF
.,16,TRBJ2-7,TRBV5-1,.,TGCGCCAGCAGCTTGGGGGACGCCCTGAGTAGCCACGAGCAGTACTTC,CASSLGDALSSHEQYF